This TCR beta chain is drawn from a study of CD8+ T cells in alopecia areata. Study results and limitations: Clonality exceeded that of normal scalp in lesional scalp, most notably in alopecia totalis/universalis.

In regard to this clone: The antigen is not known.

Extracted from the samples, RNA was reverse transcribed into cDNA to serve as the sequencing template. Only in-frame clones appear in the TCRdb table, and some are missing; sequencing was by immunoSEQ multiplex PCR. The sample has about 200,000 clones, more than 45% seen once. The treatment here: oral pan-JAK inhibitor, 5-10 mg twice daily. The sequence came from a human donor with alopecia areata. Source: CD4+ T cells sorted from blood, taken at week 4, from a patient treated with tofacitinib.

The CDR3 DNA reads as TGTGCCAGCAGTGAACAGGGGGCCAAGGGCACAGATACGCAGTATTTT. Translated, it gives CASSEQGAKGTDTQYF. J is TRBJ2-3 and V is TRBV28; 9 nucleotides align to TRBD1. This CDR3 is 16 amino acids long. Unmatched junction bases numbered 7, after V lost 5 bases and J lost 1 base. In germline, CDR1 is MDHEN, CDR2 SYDVKM.